The clone carrying this T cell receptor beta chain was observed many times. What it binds is unknown. TCRdb re-called the 5' RACE reads with MiXCR, one entry per CDR3 protein. The sample yields 700,000 or so distinct CDR3 sequences, 8.5% to 9.5% seen once. This entry belongs to a study of identical twins. Study outcomes and limitations: Memory repertoires showed no such pattern, whereas abundant cord blood beta clonotypes carried fewer insertions. Among monozygotic twins, out-of-frame TCR alpha sharing exceeded what models predicted.

Losses at the gene ends were 6 bases for V and 5 bases for J; bases not matched to a gene: 9. The CDR3 consists of 14 residues. These data were likewise used in another study, on yellow fever vaccine responses in identical twins.

Sample: PBMCs. The receptor comes from a woman between 18 and 30 years old in good health. V is TRBV12-3 or TRBV12-4 and J is TRBJ1-1, with 7 positions matching TRBD1. CDR3 sequence: CASSGTGVGTEAFF. The CDR3, as DNA: TGTGCCAGCAGCGGTACAGGGGTCGGGACTGAAGCTTTCTTT.